Here is one T cell receptor beta chain with its context. The data were taken from a study of shared clonotypes between healthy human individuals. Unmatched junction bases numbered 17, after V lost 3 bases and J lost 7 bases. CDR3 length: 17 amino acids. CDR1 is SGHDT, CDR2 YYEEEE, per germline. The method was immunoSEQ multiplex PCR; TCRdb's version includes in-frame clones alone and lacks a portion of them. Of approximately 2.3 million clones in the sample, 80% to 95% were seen once. The rearrangement uses TRBV5-6 and TRBJ2-7; 9 bases map to TRBD2. The receptor comes from a man younger than 35 in good health. Some clones in this sample may be carry-over from other donors' samples. The sample comprised naive CD4+ T cells from PBMCs. The subset was: CD45RA+ positively selected. In DNA form, the CDR3 reads TGTGCCAGCAGCTCGGGATTAGCGGGAGCCCTGGGTGGGGAGCAGTACTTC. The encoded protein is CASSSGLAGALGGEQYF.